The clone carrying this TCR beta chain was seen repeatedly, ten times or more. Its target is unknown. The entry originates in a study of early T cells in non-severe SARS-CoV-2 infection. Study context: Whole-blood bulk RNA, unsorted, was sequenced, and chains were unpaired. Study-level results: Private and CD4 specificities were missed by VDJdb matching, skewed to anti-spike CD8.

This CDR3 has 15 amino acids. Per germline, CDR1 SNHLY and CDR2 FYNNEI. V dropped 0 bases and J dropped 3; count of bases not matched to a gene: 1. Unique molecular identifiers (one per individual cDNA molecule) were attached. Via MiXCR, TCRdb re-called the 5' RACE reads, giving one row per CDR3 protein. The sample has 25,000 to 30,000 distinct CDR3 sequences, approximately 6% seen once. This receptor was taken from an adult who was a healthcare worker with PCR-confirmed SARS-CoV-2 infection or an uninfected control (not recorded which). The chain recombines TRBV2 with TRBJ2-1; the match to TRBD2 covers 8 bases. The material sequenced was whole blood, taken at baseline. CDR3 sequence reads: CASSEAAGDYNEQFF. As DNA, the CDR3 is TGTGCCAGCAGTGAAGCAGCGGGAGACTACAATGAGCAGTTCTTC.